Each of the 5 T cell receptor beta chains below was sequenced from the same sample in a study of neoadjuvant anti-PD-1 for oral cavity cancer. Profiling relied on immunoSEQ multiplex PCR, and the TCRdb table lists in-frame clones only, not all of them. The sample shows more than 25,000 clones, around four fifths of them seen only once. Time point given: after neoadjuvant nivolumab, at surgical resection. Sequenced material: PBMCs, taken after nivolumab (anti-PD-1) treatment. The receptors were gathered from a person aged 40 to 85 with oral cavity squamous cell carcinoma.

The chain links TRBV4-3 to TRBJ1-2; TRBD1 matches at 7 bases. CDR1 LGHNA and CDR2 YSLEER come from the germline V gene. Trimming at V came to 3 bases and at J to 7 bases, leaving 11 bases not matched to a gene. The CDR3 is 15 residues long. The CDR3 here is CASSQVRGFNPGYTF. DNA of the CDR3: TGCGCCAGCAGCCAGGTCAGGGGGTTTAACCCTGGCTACACCTTC.

The chain has TRBV13 and TRBJ2-3, with 11 bases identical to TRBD2. The CDR3 is 15 residues long. Germline loops: CDR1 PRHDT, CDR2 FYEKMQ (reference sequence). V shed 5 bases and J 0 bases; nucleotides not matched to a gene: 1. The CDR3 spells CASSPSGGSTDTQYF. Here the CDR3 DNA reads TGTGCCAGCAGCCCTAGCGGGGGGAGCACAGATACGCAGTATTTT.

V usage is TRBV4-3 and J usage is TRBJ1-4; D is uncertain. Per the germline V gene, CDR1 is LGHNA and CDR2 is YSLEER. Trimming took 2 bases from V and 11 from J, leaving 18 bases between them. CDR3 size: 15 residues. The CDR3 spells CASSQTWTTELKLFF. The CDR3 coding sequence is TGCGCCAGCAGCCAAACGTGGACCACAGAATTGAAACTGTTTTTT.

This clone was detected only a few times. J is TRBJ2-6 and V is TRBV7-9; 8 nucleotides line up with TRBD1. The CDR3 contains 19 residues. Germline V gene lookup returns CDR1 SEHNR and CDR2 FQNEAQ (reference sequence). The V gene end was trimmed by 1 base and the J gene end by 4 bases; junction bases not matched to a gene: 12. The CDR3 sequence: CASSLGPGTGIAGANVLTF. CDR3 nucleotide sequence: TGTGCCAGCAGCTTAGGGCCGGGGACAGGTATAGCGGGGGCCAACGTCCTGACTTTC.

The chain combines TRBV19 with TRBJ1-2, with 8 bases identical to TRBD1. With V trimmed by 6 bases and J by 5 bases, 2 bases remained unmatched. This CDR3 is built from 12 residues. Germline CDR1 and CDR2: LNHDA and SQIVND (reference sequence). The CDR3 sequence is CASRGQAYGYTF. The CDR3 DNA sequence: TGTGCCAGTAGGGGACAGGCTTATGGCTACACCTTC.